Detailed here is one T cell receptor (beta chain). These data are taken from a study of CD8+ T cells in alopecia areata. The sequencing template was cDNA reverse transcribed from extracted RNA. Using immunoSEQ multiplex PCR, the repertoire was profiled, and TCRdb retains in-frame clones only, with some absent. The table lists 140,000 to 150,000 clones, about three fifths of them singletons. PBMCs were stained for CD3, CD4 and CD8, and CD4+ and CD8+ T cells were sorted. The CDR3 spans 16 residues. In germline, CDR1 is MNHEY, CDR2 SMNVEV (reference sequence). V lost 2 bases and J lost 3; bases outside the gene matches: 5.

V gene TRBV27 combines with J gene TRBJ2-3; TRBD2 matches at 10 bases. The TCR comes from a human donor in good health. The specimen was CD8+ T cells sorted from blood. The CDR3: CASSLRLAGVTDTQYF. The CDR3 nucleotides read TGTGCCAGCAGTTTACGGCTAGCGGGAGTAACAGATACGCAGTATTTT.